The 18 T cell receptor beta chains in this list originate from one sample, sequenced in a study of T-cell reconstitution after alpha-beta-depleted transplantation in children. Unique molecular identifiers featured in how the TCRbeta library was prepared. TCRdb itself ran the PCR reads through MiXCR, one entry per CDR3 protein. The sample lists approximately 650,000 distinct CDR3 sequences, about an eighth occurring once. The input for sequencing was PBMCs, taken before TCRalphabeta/CD19-depleted stem cell transplant. The source of these receptors is a girl aged 2 to 9 with congenital amegakaryocytic thrombocytopenia, due to receive a stem cell transplant.

This clonotype came up many times. V gene TRBV7-7 combines with J gene TRBJ2-2, with unresolved D. The CDR3 has 13 residues. Germline V gene sequence: CDR1 SSHAT, CDR2 FNYEAQ (reference sequence). V dropped 3 bases and J dropped 6 bases, with 8 bases sitting between them. The CDR3 nucleotides are TGTGCCAGCAGCTTTCATGTGGCCGGGGAGCTGTTTTTT. As protein: CASSFHVAGELFF.

This clonotype was observed a handful of times. This chain connects TRBV12-3 or TRBV12-4 to TRBJ2-4; D is uncertain. CDR3 size: 14 residues. Between the trimmed V and J ends, which lost 5 bases and 3 bases, there was a span of 11 bases. The CDR3 here is CASSDLGLKNIQYF. Written as DNA, the CDR3 is TGTGCCAGCAGTGATCTTGGGCTCAAAAACATTCAGTACTTC.

This sequence joins TRBV7-2 and TRBJ2-3; TRBD2 might be the D (7 bases). The CDR3 spans 14 residues. In germline, CDR1 is SGHTA, CDR2 FQGNSA. V lost 4 bases and J 4 bases, leaving 12 bases between the germline ends. The CDR3 loop reads CASSWGGRADTQYF. The DNA for the CDR3 is TGTGCCAGCAGCTGGGGGGGCAGGGCAGATACGCAGTATTTT.

This clonotype has more than one count but fewer than ten. J is TRBJ2-3 and V is TRBV20-1; D not certain. The CDR3 totals 13 residues. CDR1 and CDR2 (germline): DFQATT, SNEGSKA (reference sequence). V gave up 7 bases and J gave up 8 bases, with 19 bases separating them. The CDR3 DNA reads TGCAGTGGATCCAGCCGACGTGGAGTTACGCAGTATTTT. As protein: CSGSSRRGVTQYF.

This chain connects TRBV5-1 to TRBJ2-7; D is perhaps TRBD2 (5 bases). This CDR3 has 15 amino acids. The V end lost 1 base, the J end lost 6 bases, and 17 bases lay between the germline ends. CDR1 and CDR2 (germline): SGHRS, YFSETQ. Here the CDR3 reads CASSLSFSTGFEQYF. The CDR3 DNA sequence: TGCGCCAGCAGCTTGTCTTTTTCCACGGGATTCGAGCAGTACTTC.

In this sample, this clonotype turned up many times. This rearrangement joins TRBV6-2 or TRBV6-3 to TRBJ2-5; 7 bases fit TRBD2. Germline lookup yields CDR1 MNHEY and CDR2 SVGEGT. The CDR3 consists of 15 residues. With V trimmed by 6 bases and J by 1 base, 8 bases remained unmatched. The CDR3 region is CASSSRLAPQETQYF. DNA of the CDR3: TGTGCCAGCAGCTCAAGACTAGCCCCCCAAGAGACCCAGTACTTC.

This clonotype was observed at least ten times. The chain has TRBV18 and TRBJ2-5; 7 bases are a match to TRBD2. This CDR3 is 17 amino acids long. Germline CDR1 reads KGHSH; CDR2 reads LQKENI. Trimming cost V 5 bases and J 2 bases; bases outside gene matches: 14. The CDR3 reads CASSSYRRPSGQETQYF. The DNA of the CDR3 is TGTGCCAGCTCATCCTACAGGCGACCTAGCGGTCAAGAGACCCAGTACTTC. Full variable domain (outside the CDR3, taken from reference TRBV18 and TRBJ2-5): NAGVMQNPRHLVRRRGQEARLRCSPMKGHSHVYWYRQLPEEGLKFMVYLQKENIIDESGMPKERFSAEFPKEGPSILRIQQVVRGDSAAYFCASSSYRRPSGQETQYFGPGTRLLVL.

A few counts support this clonotype. The chain has TRBV20-1 and TRBJ1-4; possibly TRBD1 for D (5 bases). Trimming removed 0 bases at V and 2 bases at J, with 10 bases between. The germline gives CDR1 DFQATT, CDR2 SNEGSKA (reference sequence). This CDR3 is 15 amino acids long. This chain's CDR3 is CSARDWRGTNEKLFF. The CDR3 nucleotides read TGCAGTGCTAGAGATTGGAGGGGTACTAATGAAAAACTGTTTTTT.

This clonotype showed up just a few times. This chain connects TRBV4-1 to TRBJ2-3; D is unclear. Germline V gives CDR1 MGHRA, CDR2 YSYEKL. The CDR3 loop spans 16 amino acids. The ends were cut back, 1 base at V and 0 bases at J, with 11 bases in the middle. CDR3 DNA: TGCGCCAGCAGCCAAGTTTCACCCAGTAGCACAGATACGCAGTATTTT. This codes for CASSQVSPSSTDTQYF.

Ten or more counts support this clonotype. This chain uses TRBV10-3 with TRBJ2-2; D uncertain. Germline V lookup: CDR1 ENHRY, CDR2 SYGVKD. CDR3 length: 14 amino acids. V lost 0 bases, J lost 3 bases, and 5 bases lay in between. CDR3 bases: TGTGCCATCAGTGAGTCAGGCGACACCGGGGAGCTGTTTTTT. It encodes CAISESGDTGELFF.

This clonotype was recorded many times. The chain joins TRBV20-1 to TRBJ2-1; D call uncertain. This CDR3 spans 13 amino acids. CDR1 DFQATT and CDR2 SNEGSKA come from the germline V gene (reference sequence). V lost 1 base and J lost 6, with 10 bases in between. The CDR3 is CSARVHGPNEQFF. CDR3 sequence (DNA): TGCAGTGCTAGAGTTCATGGGCCCAATGAGCAGTTCTTC.

This clonotype was seen repeatedly, ten times or more. The rearrangement links TRBV29-1 to TRBJ2-1; TRBD2 matches at 9 bases. The trim removed 6 bases at V and 1 base at J, leaving 10 bases unmatched. The germline V gene encodes CDR1 SQVTM and CDR2 ANQGSEA. The CDR3 length is 16 residues. The CDR3 reads CSVDPSGRLSYNEQFF. As DNA, the CDR3 is TGCAGCGTAGATCCCAGCGGGAGGCTATCCTACAATGAGCAGTTCTTC.

The CDR3: CASSPLGSGANVLTF. Here the CDR3 DNA reads TGTGCCAGCAGCCCCCTAGGCTCTGGGGCCAACGTCCTGACTTTC. The chain uses TRBV14 and TRBJ2-6; D is unclear. Per germline, CDR1 SGHDN and CDR2 FVKESK. Between the trimmed V and J ends, which lost 4 bases and 0 bases, there was a span of 7 bases. CDR3 length: 15 amino acids.

There are a few counts of this clonotype. V usage is TRBV27 and J usage is TRBJ2-7; 8 nucleotides agree with TRBD2. This CDR3 has 14 residues. The V and J ends lost 0 bases and 5 bases, in that order; junction bases with no gene match: 3. CDR1 and CDR2 (germline): MNHEY, SMNVEV (reference sequence). The CDR3 DNA reads TGTGCCAGCAGTTTATCGTCGACTAGCGACGAGCAGTACTTC. Its translation: CASSLSSTSDEQYF.

V usage is TRBV20-1 and J usage is TRBJ2-2; the D gene is possibly TRBD2 (6 bases). CDR1 is DFQATT, CDR2 SNEGSKA, per germline (reference sequence). Trimming removed 1 base from V and 4 bases from J, with 10 bases in between. The CDR3 consists of 14 residues. The CDR3 loop is CSARAGVLTGELFF. The CDR3 coding sequence is TGCAGTGCTAGAGCGGGAGTTCTCACCGGGGAGCTGTTTTTT.

Ten or more counts support this clonotype. The chain joins TRBV12-3 or TRBV12-4 to TRBJ2-7, with D unresolved. This CDR3 comprises 13 residues. V lost 0 bases, J lost 5 bases, and 8 bases lay in between. The CDR3 region has the DNA TGTGCCAGCAGTTTAGCTAGTATCCACGAGCAGTACTTC. It encodes CASSLASIHEQYF.

The chain recombines TRBV6-5 with TRBJ2-7; TRBD2 aligns across 9 bases. The CDR3 sequence is 16 residues long. V dropped 2 bases and J dropped 5; count of bases not matched to a gene: 10. Per the germline V gene, CDR1 is MNHEY and CDR2 is SVGAGI. The CDR3 is CASSYGSGRGIHEQYF. CDR3 bases: TGTGCCAGCAGTTACGGTAGCGGGAGAGGGATCCACGAGCAGTACTTC.

In its sample, this clonotype was seen many times. CDR3 sequence: CSAAWTSGTQETQYF. The CDR3 DNA reads TGCAGTGCTGCGTGGACTAGCGGGACTCAAGAGACCCAGTACTTC. The rearrangement uses TRBV20-1 and TRBJ2-5, with 12 nucleotides matching TRBD2. V shed 5 bases, J shed 2 bases, and the junction held 6 bases outside the gene matches. Germline CDR1 and CDR2: DFQATT and SNEGSKA (reference sequence). The CDR3 is made up of 15 amino acids.